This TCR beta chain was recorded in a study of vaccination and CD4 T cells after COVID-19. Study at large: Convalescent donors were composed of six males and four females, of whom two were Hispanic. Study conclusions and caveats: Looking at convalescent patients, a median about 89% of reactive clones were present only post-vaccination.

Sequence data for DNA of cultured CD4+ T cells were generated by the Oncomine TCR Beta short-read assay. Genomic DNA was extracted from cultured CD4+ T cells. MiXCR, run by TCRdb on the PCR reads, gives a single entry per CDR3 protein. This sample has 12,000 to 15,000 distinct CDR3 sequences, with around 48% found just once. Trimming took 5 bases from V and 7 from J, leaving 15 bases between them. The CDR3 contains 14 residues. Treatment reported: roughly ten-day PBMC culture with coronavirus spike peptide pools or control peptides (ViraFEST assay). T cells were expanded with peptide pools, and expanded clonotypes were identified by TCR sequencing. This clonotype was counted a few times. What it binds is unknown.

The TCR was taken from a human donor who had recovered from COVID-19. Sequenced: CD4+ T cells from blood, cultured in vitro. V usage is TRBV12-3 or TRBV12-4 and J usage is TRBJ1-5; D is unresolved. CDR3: CASSRRTGGQPQHF. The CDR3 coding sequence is TGTGCCAGCAGTCGACGGACCGGCGGGCAGCCCCAGCATTTT.